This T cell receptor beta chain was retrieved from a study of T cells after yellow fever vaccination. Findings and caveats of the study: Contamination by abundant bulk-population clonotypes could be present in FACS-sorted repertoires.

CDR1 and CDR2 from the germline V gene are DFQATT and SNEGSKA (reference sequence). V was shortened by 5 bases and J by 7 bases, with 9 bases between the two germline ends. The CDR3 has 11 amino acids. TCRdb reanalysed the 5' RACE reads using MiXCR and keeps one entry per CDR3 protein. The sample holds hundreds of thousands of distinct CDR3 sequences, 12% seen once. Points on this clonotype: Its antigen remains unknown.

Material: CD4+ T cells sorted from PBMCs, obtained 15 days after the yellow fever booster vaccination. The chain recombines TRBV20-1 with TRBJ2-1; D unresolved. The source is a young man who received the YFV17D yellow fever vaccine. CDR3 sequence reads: CSAPGTNEQFF. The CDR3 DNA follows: TGCAGTGCTCCGGGTACGAATGAGCAGTTCTTC.